These T cell receptor beta chains were read from a single sample in a study of beta chain features in type 1 diabetes. TCRdb keeps only in-frame clones here, not all; method: immunoSEQ multiplex PCR. Of approximately 170,000 clones detected, around 8% appear once; the ten largest clones hold roughly 0.97%. Sample: central memory CD4+ T cells from blood. The source is a woman in her forties with type 1 diabetes. CDR3s include the opening cysteine and the closing phenylalanine or tryptophan. Fields, in order: D gene, V gene, J gene, clone size, CDR3 DNA, CDR3 protein. D genes are given only for firm matches. Rows give clone size only sometimes, using once, few, many, or a class for an expanded clone.

D gene: TRBD1; V gene: TRBV30; J gene: TRBJ1-1; clone size: .; CDR3 DNA: TGTGCCTGGGACAGGGGGGGCACTGAAGCTTTCTTT; CDR3 protein: CAWDRGGTEAFF
D gene: .; V gene: TRBV30; J gene: TRBJ1-2; clone size: .; CDR3 DNA: TGTGCCTGGAGTTTTCAGGGAGGCTACACCTTC; CDR3 protein: CAWSFQGGYTF
D gene: .; V gene: TRBV30; J gene: TRBJ1-5; clone size: few; CDR3 DNA: TGTGCCTGGAGTCAAATGGGGGGGAAGCAGCCCCAGCATTTT; CDR3 protein: CAWSQMGGKQPQHF
D gene: .; V gene: TRBV9; J gene: TRBJ1-1; clone size: .; CDR3 DNA: TGTGCCAGCAGCTTCCAGGGCCCTGAAGCTTTCTTT; CDR3 protein: CASSFQGPEAFF
D gene: TRBD1; V gene: TRBV13; J gene: TRBJ2-3; clone size: .; CDR3 DNA: TGTGCCAGCAGCTTAGGGGGACAGCGAACTACAGATACGCAGTATTTT; CDR3 protein: CASSLGGQRTTDTQYF
D gene: .; V gene: TRBV29-1; J gene: TRBJ2-7; clone size: .; CDR3 DNA: TGCAGCGTTATCCGAGGACAGGGAGGGCGCGAGCAGTACTTC; CDR3 protein: CSVIRGQGGREQYF
D gene: .; V gene: TRBV25-1; J gene: TRBJ2-1; clone size: few; CDR3 DNA: TGTGCCAGCAGTCAAAGGGGACACCACAATGAGCAGTTCTTC; CDR3 protein: CASSQRGHHNEQFF
D gene: TRBD2; V gene: TRBV7-2; J gene: TRBJ2-7; clone size: .; CDR3 DNA: TGTGCCAGCAGCTTAAGGGGTCTAGCGGGAGGTACCTCCTACGAGCAGTACTTC; CDR3 protein: CASSLRGLAGGTSYEQYF
D gene: TRBD1; V gene: TRBV10-3; J gene: TRBJ2-1; clone size: few; CDR3 DNA: TGTGCCATCGGGGACAGGGGCGGCAATGAGCAGTTCTTC; CDR3 protein: CAIGDRGGNEQFF
D gene: TRBD2; V gene: TRBV4-2; J gene: TRBJ2-1; clone size: .; CDR3 DNA: TGTGCCAGCAGCCCTTTTTCGACTAGCGGGAGCCTAGATGAGCAGTTCTTC; CDR3 protein: CASSPFSTSGSLDEQFF
D gene: .; V gene: TRBV4-2; J gene: TRBJ2-2; clone size: .; CDR3 DNA: TGTGCCAGCAGCCATCCCTCGGACTATGCCGGGGAGCTGTTTTTT; CDR3 protein: CASSHPSDYAGELFF
D gene: .; V gene: TRBV7-8; J gene: TRBJ2-7; clone size: many; CDR3 DNA: TGTGCCAGCAGCCGCTCTCCAGTCCGAGGGAACGAGCAGTACTTC; CDR3 protein: CASSRSPVRGNEQYF
D gene: .; V gene: TRBV28; J gene: TRBJ2-7; clone size: few; CDR3 DNA: TGTGCCAGCAGTTTGGCCCAGCGGAGCTCCTACGAGCAGTACTTC; CDR3 protein: CASSLAQRSSYEQYF
D gene: .; V gene: TRBV4-3; J gene: TRBJ1-2; clone size: .; CDR3 DNA: TGCGCCAGCAGCCAAGATCGGAGGGGTTCTGGAGAGATAATACATGGCTACACCTTC; CDR3 protein: CASSQDRRGSGEIIHGYTF
D gene: .; V gene: TRBV2; J gene: TRBJ1-5; clone size: few; CDR3 DNA: TGTGCCAGCAGTGGAGGGCCAAATAGCAATCAGCCCCAGCATTTT; CDR3 protein: CASSGGPNSNQPQHF
D gene: .; V gene: TRBV4-3; J gene: TRBJ1-5; clone size: few; CDR3 DNA: TGCGCCAGCAGCCAAGATGGTAGTCAGCCCCAGCATTTT; CDR3 protein: CASSQDGSQPQHF
D gene: .; V gene: TRBV30; J gene: TRBJ2-7; clone size: .; CDR3 DNA: TGTGCCTGGAGTTTGACTATCTCCTACGAGCAGTACTTC; CDR3 protein: CAWSLTISYEQYF
D gene: .; V gene: TRBV18; J gene: TRBJ1-6; clone size: few; CDR3 DNA: TGTGCCAGCTCACCCGGTACAGGGTACAATTCACCCCTCCACTTT; CDR3 protein: CASSPGTGYNSPLHF
D gene: TRBD2; V gene: TRBV30; J gene: TRBJ2-1; clone size: .; CDR3 DNA: TGTGCCTGGAGTGCCCCGCGGGGGAGTGGGAATGAGCAGTTCTTC; CDR3 protein: CAWSAPRGSGNEQFF
D gene: TRBD2; V gene: TRBV2; J gene: TRBJ2-1; clone size: .; CDR3 DNA: TGTGCCAGCAGGCGGGAGCTTTCCTACAATGAGCAGTTCTTC; CDR3 protein: CASRRELSYNEQFF
D gene: .; V gene: TRBV11-2; J gene: TRBJ1-2; clone size: many; CDR3 DNA: TGTGCCAGCAGCTCACTCCGGGGGAGAAACTATGGCTACACCTTC; CDR3 protein: CASSSLRGRNYGYTF
D gene: .; V gene: TRBV18; J gene: TRBJ1-1; clone size: few; CDR3 DNA: TGTGCCAGCTCAGTTCGGGGGGGGGCAGGCACTGAAGCTTTCTTT; CDR3 protein: CASSVRGGAGTEAFF
D gene: .; V gene: TRBV7-9; J gene: TRBJ1-4; clone size: .; CDR3 DNA: TGTGCCAGCAGCCGCCGGGGAGCAACTAATGAAAAACTGTTTTTT; CDR3 protein: CASSRRGATNEKLFF
D gene: .; V gene: TRBV15; J gene: TRBJ2-5; clone size: few; CDR3 DNA: TGTGCCACCAGCAGCCGCTCAGGGTGGGAGACCCAGTACTTC; CDR3 protein: CATSSRSGWETQYF
D gene: TRBD1; V gene: TRBV5-1; J gene: TRBJ2-3; clone size: few; CDR3 DNA: TGCGCCAGCAGCCGACAGGGGACTAGCACAGATACGCAGTATTTT; CDR3 protein: CASSRQGTSTDTQYF